The 2 T cell receptor beta chains reported below all come from one sample, sequenced in a study of CD8 T cells in Susac syndrome. RNA was extracted with the RNeasy kit, and a quantity of roughly 0.45 to 1 ug was reverse transcribed using random hexamers. TCRdb passed the immunoSEQ multiplex PCR reads through MiXCR, listing each CDR3 protein once. This sample has some 150,000 distinct CDR3 sequences, with 85% to 95% found just once. The sequencing input was CD8+ T cells from PBMCs. The receptors originated from a human donor in good health.

This chain uses TRBV5-6 with TRBJ2-1, with D possibly being TRBD2 (7 bases). CDR1 is SGHDT and CDR2 is YYEEEE in the germline V gene. V was shortened by 4 bases and J by 0 bases, with 14 bases between the two germline ends. The CDR3 has 16 residues. Written as DNA, the CDR3 is TGTGCCAGCAGCACGGACGGGGGGCGCTCCTACAATGAGCAGTTCTTC. Translation: CASSTDGGRSYNEQFF.

CDR3 bases: TGCAGTGCTAGAGCCTCAAGCGGCAAGTTCTATGGCTACACCTTC. Its protein is CSARASSGKFYGYTF. This chain connects TRBV20-1 to TRBJ1-2; D not resolved. V was shortened by 1 base and J by 4 bases, with 16 bases between the two germline ends. Germline values: CDR1 DFQATT, CDR2 SNEGSKA (reference sequence). The CDR3 extends over 15 amino acids.